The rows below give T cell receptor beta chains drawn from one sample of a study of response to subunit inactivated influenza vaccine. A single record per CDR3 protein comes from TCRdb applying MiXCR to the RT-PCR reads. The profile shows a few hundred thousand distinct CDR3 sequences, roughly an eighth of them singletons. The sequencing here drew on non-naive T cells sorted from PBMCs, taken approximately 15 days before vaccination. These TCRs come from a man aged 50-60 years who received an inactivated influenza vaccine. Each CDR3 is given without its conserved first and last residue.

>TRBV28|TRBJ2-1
ASSLGAQSYNEQF
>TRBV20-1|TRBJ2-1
SARVGGNYNEQF
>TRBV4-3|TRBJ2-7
ASSQVAGRGGYYEQY
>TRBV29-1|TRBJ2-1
SAKKYNEQF
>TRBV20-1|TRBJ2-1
SASQKDPTYNEQF
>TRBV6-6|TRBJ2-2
ASARGTGELF
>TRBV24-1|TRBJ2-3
ATSDAGTSTDTQY
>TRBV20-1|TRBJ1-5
SAKMTVSNQPQH
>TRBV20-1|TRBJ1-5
SVKLQGLGNQPQH
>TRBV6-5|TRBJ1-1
ASSYRFGAEAF
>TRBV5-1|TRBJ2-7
ASSSAGQGTYEQY
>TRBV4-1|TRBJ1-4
ASSKNDRIEKLF
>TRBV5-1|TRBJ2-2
ASSDGGTGYTGELF
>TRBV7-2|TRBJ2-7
ASSSTFSAGRYEQY
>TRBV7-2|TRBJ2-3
ASSLLWLDTQY
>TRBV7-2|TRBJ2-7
ASSSQGRGSGEQY
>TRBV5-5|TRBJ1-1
ASSLEAVRTTEAF
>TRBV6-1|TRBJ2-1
ASSAKVMGGEQF
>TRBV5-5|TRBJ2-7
ASSLDGQGFTYEQY
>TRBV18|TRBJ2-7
ASSPDISYEQY
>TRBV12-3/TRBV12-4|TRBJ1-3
ASSLKGTGGAGNTIY
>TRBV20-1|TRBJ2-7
SAARLAGSYEQY
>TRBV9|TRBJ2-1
ASSARGASANLGNEQF
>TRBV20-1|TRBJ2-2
SAQSSLGELF
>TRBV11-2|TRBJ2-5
ASSKGQAETQY
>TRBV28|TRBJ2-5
ASSTGGWETQY
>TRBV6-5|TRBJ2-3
ASRLTGGADTQY
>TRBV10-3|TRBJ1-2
AISEVETFGYGYT
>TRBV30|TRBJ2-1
AWSGGRNNEQF
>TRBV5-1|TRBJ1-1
ASVSRANPTEAF
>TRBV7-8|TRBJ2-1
ASSQRTSGVKQF
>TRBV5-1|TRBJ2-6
ASSRSWDLPGANVLT
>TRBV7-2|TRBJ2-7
ASSRMGLNYEQY
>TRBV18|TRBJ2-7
ASSPKGDEQY
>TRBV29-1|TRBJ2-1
SGDSSYNEQF
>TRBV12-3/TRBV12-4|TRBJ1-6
ASGTGHNSPLH
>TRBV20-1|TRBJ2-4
SANLLSSGNIQY
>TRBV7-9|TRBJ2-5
ASSAPPRELRETQY
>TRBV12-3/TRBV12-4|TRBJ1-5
ASSRTGRVQPQH
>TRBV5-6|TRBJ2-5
ASSLVGGQETQY
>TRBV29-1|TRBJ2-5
SVEVPQTQETQY
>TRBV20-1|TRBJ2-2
SAVDRGGTGELF
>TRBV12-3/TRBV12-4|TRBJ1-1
ASSFSSSNTEAF
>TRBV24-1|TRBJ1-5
ATSDKGSHGYQPQH
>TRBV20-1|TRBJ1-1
SLERPTGGPNTEAF
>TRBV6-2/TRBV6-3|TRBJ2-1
ASSYRGRPYNEQF
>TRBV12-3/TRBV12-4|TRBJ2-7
ASSLRLGGPQY
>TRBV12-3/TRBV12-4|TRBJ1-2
ASSLPGYGYT
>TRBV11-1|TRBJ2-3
ASSPLGGLSTDTQY
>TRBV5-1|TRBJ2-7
ASSLRGGGDEQY
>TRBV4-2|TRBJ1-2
ASSQAQANYGYT
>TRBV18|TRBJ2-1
ASSPPMAGGDEQF
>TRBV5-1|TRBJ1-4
ASSLAAGATNEKLF
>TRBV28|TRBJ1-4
ASSLGGQRNEKLF
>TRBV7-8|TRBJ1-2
ASSLDGLWT